Below, 23 T cell receptor beta chains from the same sample are listed, as sequenced in a study of Graves' ophthalmopathy and Graves' hyperthyroidism. Amplification of TCR beta CDR3 regions used RNA transcripts. First-round RT-PCR with HTBI primers preceded a second-round multiplex PCR. TCRdb redid the calling of the multiplex PCR reads with MiXCR, one entry per CDR3 protein. The table includes roughly 610,000 distinct CDR3 sequences, about 24% detected once. Specimen: peripheral blood. The receptors were gathered from a young woman with stable Graves' hyperthyroidism. Some clones in this sample may be carry-over from other donors' samples.

V gene TRBV6-2 or TRBV6-3 combines with J gene TRBJ1-5; D perhaps matches TRBD1 (5 bases). Trimming stripped 0 bases from V and 2 bases from J, with 8 bases between. CDR1 is MNHEY, CDR2 SVGEGT, per germline. The CDR3 covers 15 residues. CDR3: CASSYSGGGNQPQHF. In DNA form, the CDR3 reads TGTGCCAGCAGTTACTCGGGGGGAGGCAATCAGCCCCAGCATTTT.

This clonotype was recorded a few times. The CDR3 DNA reads TGTGCCAGCAGTAACCCTTCTAGGTTTTACGAGCAGTACTTC. The encoded protein is CASSNPSRFYEQYF. J is TRBJ2-7 and V is TRBV7-3; D remains unclear. The CDR3 covers 14 residues. Between the trimmed V and J ends, which lost 6 bases and 4 bases, there was a span of 16 bases. Per the germline V gene, CDR1 is SGHTA and CDR2 is FQGTGA.

This clonotype was detected ten times or more. The rearrangement joins TRBV6-5 to TRBJ2-5, with 10 bases identical to TRBD2. The CDR3 extends over 15 amino acids. The germline V gene has CDR1 MNHEY and CDR2 SVGAGI. Trimming removed 7 bases from V and 5 bases from J; junction bases left unmatched: 10. Written as DNA, the CDR3 is TGTGCCAGCAAGGGCCTAGCGGGAGTCCAGGAGACCCAGTACTTC. Protein product: CASKGLAGVQETQYF.

This chain connects TRBV6-1 to TRBJ2-5; D gene uncertain. The CDR3 extends over 14 amino acids. CDR1 and CDR2 (germline): MNHNS, SASEGT. V lost 4 bases and J 5 bases, leaving 14 bases between the germline ends. CDR3 amino acids: CASSVTLRRETQYF. CDR3 nucleotide sequence: TGTGCCAGCAGTGTGACACTGCGTCGCGAGACCCAGTACTTC.

This clonotype came up many times. The chain has TRBV6-6 and TRBJ2-7; D gene ambiguous. Germline V gives CDR1 MNHNY, CDR2 SVGAGI (reference sequence). The CDR3 loop spans 12 amino acids. The V and J ends lost 6 bases and 7 bases respectively, with 13 bases between them. The CDR3 bases are TGTGCCAGCAGGACCGGACCGGTGGAGCAGTACTTC. It specifies CASRTGPVEQYF.

The gene calls are TRBV19 and TRBJ2-5, with D perhaps being TRBD1 or TRBD2 (5 bases each). The CDR3 is made up of 16 amino acids. V lost 5 bases and J 5 bases, leaving 21 bases between the germline ends. Looked up from germline, CDR1 is LNHDA and CDR2 is SQIVND (reference sequence). CDR3 in DNA: TGTGCCAGTAGTCAGCCGGGGTCCCTCAGGGTGGAGACCCAGTACTTC. As protein: CASSQPGSLRVETQYF.

This clonotype was seen at least ten times. The chain combines TRBV28 with TRBJ1-1; D unresolved. CDR1 is MDHEN and CDR2 is SYDVKM in the germline V gene. The V and J ends lost 8 bases and 0 bases respectively, with 13 bases between them. The CDR3 sequence is 14 residues long. This chain's CDR3 is CASFSGTLNTEAFF. CDR3 sequence (DNA): TGTGCCAGCTTCTCGGGCACATTGAACACTGAAGCTTTCTTT.

This clonotype appeared a few times. The chain carries TRBV30 and TRBJ2-7; 8 bases match TRBD2. Trimming took 0 bases from V and 4 from J; bases not matched to a gene: 11. The germline CDR1 and CDR2 sequences are GTSNPN and SVGIG (reference sequence). The CDR3 covers 16 residues. The CDR3 here is CAWSVRLRGVSYEQYF. The CDR3 coding sequence is TGTGCCTGGAGTGTAAGGTTGCGGGGGGTCTCGTACGAGCAGTACTTC.

This clonotype was seen at least ten times. This sequence joins TRBV5-1 and TRBJ1-1; TRBD1 matches 9 bases. The CDR3 spans 15 residues. Germline CDR1 is SGHRS and CDR2 is YFSETQ. The V and J ends lost 1 base and 6 bases, in that order; junction bases with no gene match: 7. The CDR3 bases are TGCGCCAGCAGCTTGTTTCGACAGGGGGGCGCTGAAGCTTTCTTT. Encoded protein: CASSLFRQGGAEAFF. Full variable domain (remainder filled in from reference TRBV5-1 and TRBJ1-1): KAGVTQTPRYLIKTRGQQVTLSCSPISGHRSVSWYQQTPGQGLQFLFEYFSETQRNKGNFPGRFSGRQFSNSRSEMNVSTLELGDSALYLCASSLFRQGGAEAFFGQGTRLTVV.

This clonotype has a count of ten or more. The genes are TRBV28 and TRBJ1-5; no definite D call. The germline V and J ends were trimmed by 1 base and 5 bases, with 9 bases remaining between them. The CDR3 totals 14 residues. The germline gives CDR1 MDHEN, CDR2 SYDVKM. CDR3 region: CASSLLAGYQPQHF. The DNA of the CDR3 is TGTGCCAGCAGTTTATTAGCAGGCTATCAGCCCCAGCATTTT.

The chain links TRBV20-1 to TRBJ2-7, with D hard to call. V lost 2 bases and J 9 bases, leaving 17 bases between the germline ends. This CDR3 spans 13 amino acids. The V gene's germline CDR1 is DFQATT and CDR2 SNEGSKA (reference sequence). The CDR3 protein is CSARLGNGFVQYF. CDR3 nucleotide sequence: TGCAGTGCTAGACTTGGCAATGGATTTGTGCAGTACTTC.

This clonotype has ten or more counts. The chain joins TRBV28 to TRBJ1-3; 7 nucleotides match TRBD1. The CDR3 covers 15 residues. From germline, CDR1 is MDHEN and CDR2 SYDVKM. V dropped 5 bases and J dropped 0; count of bases not matched to a gene: 4. The CDR3 region is CASSPTGISGNTIYF. In DNA, the CDR3 is TGTGCCAGCAGTCCGACAGGGATCTCTGGAAACACCATATATTTT. The full variable domain, rest sourced from reference TRBV28 and TRBJ1-3, is DVKVTQSSRYLVKRTGEKVFLECVQDMDHENMFWYRQDPGLGLRLIYFSYDVKMKEKGDIPEGYSVSREKKERFSLILESASTNQTSMYLCASSPTGISGNTIYFGEGSWLTVV.

The sample holds many counts of this clonotype. The chain joins TRBV6-2 or TRBV6-3 to TRBJ2-7; 9 nucleotides align to TRBD2. J was trimmed by 2 bases and V by 0 bases; bases with no gene match: 2. The CDR3 has 15 residues. In germline, CDR1 is MNHEY, CDR2 SVGEGT. The CDR3 reads CASSYSGTSTYEQYF. DNA of the CDR3: TGTGCCAGCAGTTACTCCGGGACTAGCACCTACGAGCAGTACTTC.

V gene TRBV5-1 combines with J gene TRBJ2-5; D call uncertain. The CDR3 is made up of 17 amino acids. Germline V gene sequence: CDR1 SGHRS, CDR2 YFSETQ. The V end was cut by 4 bases, the J end by 4 bases, with 23 bases between. The CDR3 protein is CASSNYPRAHFGETQYF. The CDR3 DNA reads as TGCGCCAGCAGCAACTACCCCCGGGCCCACTTCGGAGAGACCCAGTACTTC.

A single count supports this clonotype. A much larger clone lies a single base off, so this may be a read error. This rearrangement joins TRBV12-3 or TRBV12-4 to TRBJ2-7; the D is unclear. The CDR3 runs to 12 residues. Trimming stripped 3 bases from V and 3 bases from J, with 6 bases between. Written as DNA, the CDR3 is TGTGCCAGCAGTTTCGGCAACTACGAGCAGTACTTC. Protein product: CASSFGNYEQYF.

The J gene is TRBJ2-5, the V gene TRBV7-6; D remains unclear. V was pared by 7 bases and J by 5 bases, with 14 bases between. The germline V gene has CDR1 SGHVS and CDR2 FNYEAQ. The CDR3 is 13 residues long. CDR3 DNA sequence: TGTGCCAGCAACGAAGACCCTCTCGAGACCCAGTACTTC. It translates to CASNEDPLETQYF.

This clonotype was counted many times. The chain carries TRBV6-1 and TRBJ2-7; either TRBD1 or TRBD2 may supply D (5 bases each). Per germline, CDR1 MNHNS and CDR2 SASEGT. V lost 8 bases and J lost 0, with 11 bases in between. The CDR3 spans 13 residues. CDR3 amino acids: CASRGDVSYEQYF. Here the CDR3 DNA reads TGTGCCAGCCGAGGGGATGTCTCCTACGAGCAGTACTTC.

This chain connects TRBV19 to TRBJ1-1; D may be TRBD1 (5 bases). Germline CDR1 LNHDA, CDR2 SQIVND (reference sequence). V was clipped by 9 bases and J by 4 bases, with 18 bases between them. There are 14 residues in the CDR3. CDR3 coding DNA: TGTGCCAGCACACACGGGACGCCGGGCACTGAAGCTTTCTTT. It codes for CASTHGTPGTEAFF.

This clonotype has just a few counts. The chain is built from TRBV20-1 and TRBJ2-5; 8 positions match TRBD1. Germline-derived CDR1 and CDR2 are DFQATT and SNEGSKA (reference sequence). The CDR3 spans 14 residues. The chain's CDR3 is CSGGLRQGIETQYF. The CDR3 region has the DNA TGCAGCGGGGGTCTGAGACAGGGGATTGAGACCCAGTACTTC.

This clonotype was recorded many times. The J gene is TRBJ1-6, the V gene TRBV2, with D tentatively TRBD1 (5 bases). CDR3 length: 15 residues. V dropped 3 bases and J dropped 9 bases, with 15 bases sitting between them. Germline CDR1 and CDR2: SNHLY and FYNNEI. CDR3 loop: CASSDSAQGSSPLHF. CDR3 in DNA: TGTGCCAGCAGTGATTCCGCCCAGGGTAGTTCACCCCTCCACTTT.

This clonotype has at least ten counts. The chain has TRBV27 and TRBJ1-2; D might be TRBD1 (6 bases). Trimming stripped 5 bases from V and 3 bases from J, with 10 bases between. The CDR3 covers 13 residues. CDR1 MNHEY and CDR2 SMNVEV come from the germline V gene (reference sequence). CDR3 amino acids: CASSLQGDYGYTF. The CDR3 DNA reads TGTGCCAGCAGTCTACAGGGTGACTATGGCTACACCTTC.

The chain joins TRBV29-1 to TRBJ1-2; weak D call: TRBD1 (6 bases). The CDR3 sequence is 17 residues long. Between the trimmed V and J ends, which lost 7 bases and 4 bases, there was a span of 28 bases. The germline V gene has CDR1 SQVTM and CDR2 ANQGSEA. CDR3 bases: TGCAGCGCAAACCTCTATGAACAGGGTTCGTATAGCTATGGCTACACCTTC. It translates to CSANLYEQGSYSYGYTF.

This clonotype was seen repeatedly, ten times or more. The chain is built from TRBV20-1 and TRBJ1-1, with TRBD1 as a possible D gene (6 bases). CDR1 and CDR2 from the germline V gene are DFQATT and SNEGSKA (reference sequence). Trimming cost V 6 bases and J 4 bases, with 15 bases left between them. The CDR3 runs to 13 residues. The CDR3 region has the DNA TGCAGTGCAAAAAGTACAGGGACCACTGAAGCTTTCTTT. Translating gives CSAKSTGTTEAFF.